This TCR beta chain was captured in a study of beta chain features in type 1 diabetes. The study's findings and limits: Compared with healthy donors, patients appeared to share more similar naive, central memory and regulatory TCRB repertoires. Whatever favoring of shorter templates PCR might show would apply equally to patients and controls.

Expressed TCRB transcripts were sequenced because the entire RNA isolate underwent reverse transcription. Data came from immunoSEQ multiplex PCR; TCRdb stores just in-frame clones and leaves some out. In the table there are 970,000 or so clones, about a sixth of which are singletons. One heparinised draw, averaging about 110 mL, was taken per donor. Markers CD45RO/CCR7/CD25/CD127/CD95/CD27 served to sort CD4+ naive, central memory, regulatory and stem cell-like memory cells. Concerning this clone itself: Its antigen is undetermined. This CDR3 is also generated by other DNA sequences in the sample.

The source is a woman younger than 35 in good health. What was sequenced was naive CD4+ T cells from blood.

The CDR3: CAIRGTSGSYEQYF. CDR3 nucleotides: TGTGCCATCAGGGGGACTAGCGGGAGCTACGAGCAGTACTTC. The chain couples TRBV10-3 to TRBJ2-7; 14 bases align to TRBD2. Germline loops: CDR1 ENHRY, CDR2 SYGVKD. The CDR3 is 14 residues long. Unmatched junction bases numbered 1, after V lost 6 bases and J lost 3 bases.